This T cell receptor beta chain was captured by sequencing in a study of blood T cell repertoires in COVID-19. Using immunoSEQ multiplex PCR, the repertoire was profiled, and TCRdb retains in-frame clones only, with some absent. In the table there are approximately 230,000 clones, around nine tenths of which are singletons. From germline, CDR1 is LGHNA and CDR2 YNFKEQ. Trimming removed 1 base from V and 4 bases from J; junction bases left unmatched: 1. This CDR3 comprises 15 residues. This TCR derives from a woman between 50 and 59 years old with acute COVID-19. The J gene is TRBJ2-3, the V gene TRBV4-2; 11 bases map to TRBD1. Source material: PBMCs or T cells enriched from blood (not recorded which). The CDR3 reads CASSQGTGGADTQYF. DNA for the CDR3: TGTGCCAGCAGCCAAGGGACAGGGGGCGCAGATACGCAGTATTTT.